A single sample gave rise to the 32 T cell receptor beta chains below, sequenced in a study of brain T cells in children with intractable seizures. The data were produced by immunoSEQ multiplex PCR, yet TCRdb's version contains in-frame clones alone and is incomplete. The table includes 50,000 to 80,000 clones, roughly 95% detected once. Specimen: peripheral blood, collected at surgery. All receptors come from a boy in the first two years of life with focal cortical dysplasia and intractable seizures.

The gene calls are TRBV27 and TRBJ2-7, with 8 positions matching TRBD1. The germline V gene has CDR1 MNHEY and CDR2 SMNVEV (reference sequence). Unmatched junction bases numbered 5, after V lost 7 bases and J lost 3 bases. The length of the CDR3 is 13 residues. The CDR3 reads CASTRTGNYEQYF. The CDR3 region has the DNA TGTGCCAGCACCCGGACAGGGAACTACGAGCAGTACTTC.

This clone appeared a single time. The rearrangement uses TRBV14 and TRBJ1-4; tentatively, D is TRBD1 (5 bases). This CDR3 is built from 15 residues. In germline, CDR1 is SGHDN, CDR2 FVKESK. Trimming shortened V by 4 bases and J by 7 bases, and 16 bases separated the two germline ends. The CDR3 reads CASSRLGGTSEKLFF. The CDR3 DNA is TGTGCCAGCAGCCGTCTCGGGGGAACGAGTGAAAAACTGTTTTTT.

This clone was counted only a few times. The rearrangement uses TRBV5-8 and TRBJ1-5, with D maybe TRBD1 (5 bases). The CDR3 sequence is 15 residues long. Per germline, CDR1 SGHTS and CDR2 YDEGEE. V lost 0 bases and J 3 bases, leaving 10 bases between the germline ends. The chain's CDR3 is CASSLDRRVNQPQHF. CDR3 DNA: TGTGCCAGCAGCTTGGACAGGAGAGTCAATCAGCCCCAGCATTTT.

The rearrangement uses TRBV6-4 and TRBJ1-2; TRBD1 aligns across 7 bases. CDR3 length: 14 residues. With V trimmed by 6 bases and J by 4 bases, 8 bases remained unmatched. In germline, CDR1 is MRHNA, CDR2 SNTAGT. The CDR3 sequence is CASRPDRVAYGYTF. The CDR3 nucleotides read TGTGCCAGCAGACCAGACAGGGTGGCCTATGGCTACACCTTC.

This sequence joins TRBV19 and TRBJ2-1, with 10 bases identical to TRBD2. This CDR3 is built from 16 residues. Germline V CDR1 and CDR2: LNHDA, SQIVND (reference sequence). V lost 7 bases to trimming and J lost 3 bases; unmatched junction nucleotides: 9. The CDR3 region is CASTPRTSGVYNEQFF. For the CDR3, the DNA is TGTGCCAGTACCCCAAGGACTAGCGGAGTCTACAATGAGCAGTTCTTC.

This chain links TRBV6-1 with TRBJ2-5, with D maybe TRBD1 (7 bases). Per the germline V gene, CDR1 is MNHNS and CDR2 is SASEGT. The V end lost 4 bases, the J end lost 5 bases, and 20 bases lay between the germline ends. There are 16 residues in the CDR3. CDR3 residues: CASSGKNRGGSETQYF. The CDR3 nucleotides read TGTGCCAGCAGTGGGAAAAACAGGGGAGGATCGGAGACCCAGTACTTC.

The V and J genes are TRBV28 and TRBJ1-4; D ambiguous. V lost 1 base and J 5 bases, leaving 17 bases between the germline ends. This CDR3 is 17 amino acids long. Germline V lookup: CDR1 MDHEN, CDR2 SYDVKM. The chain's CDR3 is CASSLFPTFYKNEKLFF. DNA for the CDR3: TGTGCCAGCAGTTTATTCCCCACGTTTTACAAAAATGAAAAACTGTTTTTT.

The chain joins TRBV5-1 to TRBJ2-5; no clear D gene. Germline CDR1 SGHRS, CDR2 YFSETQ. The V end was cut by 0 bases, the J end by 8 bases, with 11 bases between. The CDR3 contains 13 residues. CDR3 region: CASSLEAPVTQYF. CDR3 nucleotide sequence: TGCGCCAGCAGCTTGGAAGCCCCCGTCACCCAGTACTTC.

This chain's CDR3 is CASSSPWDRKQKLFF. The DNA for the CDR3 is TGTGCCAGCAGCTCACCTTGGGACAGGAAGCAAAAACTGTTTTTT. The chain recombines TRBV7-6 with TRBJ1-4, with 8 bases fitting TRBD1. CDR1 is SGHVS, CDR2 FNYEAQ, per germline. The V gene end was trimmed by 4 bases and the J gene end by 9 bases; junction bases not matched to a gene: 10. The CDR3 is 15 residues long.

The chain employs TRBV6-2 or TRBV6-3 and TRBJ2-7; 7 nucleotides line up with TRBD2. J lost 1 base, V lost 6 bases, and 3 bases had no gene match. Germline CDR1 reads MNHEY; CDR2 reads SVGEGT. The CDR3 totals 13 residues. In nucleotides, the CDR3 is TGTGCCAGCAGCGGGGGGTTGTCCTACGAGCAGTACTTC. As protein: CASSGGLSYEQYF.

This chain uses TRBV12-3 or TRBV12-4 with TRBJ2-3; D might be TRBD1 or TRBD2, each matching 5 bases. The CDR3 is made up of 13 amino acids. V lost 5 bases, J lost 7 bases, and 13 bases lay in between. The CDR3 sequence is CASSGGRAHTQYF. The CDR3 bases are TGTGCCAGCAGTGGGGGACGTGCCCATACGCAGTATTTT.

V gene TRBV11-2 combines with J gene TRBJ2-3; D might be TRBD2 (7 bases). The CDR3 spans 16 residues. Germline V gene data show CDR1 as SGHAT and CDR2 as FQNNGV. Trimming cost V 5 bases and J 1 base, with 16 bases left between them. The CDR3 region is CASSRRGAVGTDTQYF. In DNA form, the CDR3 reads TGTGCCAGCAGCCGACGGGGGGCGGTGGGCACAGATACGCAGTATTTT. Filled out from reference TRBV11-2 and TRBJ2-3, the complete variable domain reads EAGVAQSPRYKIIEKRQSVAFWCNPISGHATLYWYQQILGQGPKLLIQFQNNGVVDDSQLPKDRFSAERLKGVDSTLKIQPAKLEDSAVYLCASSRRGAVGTDTQYFGPGTRLTVL.

The genes are TRBV4-3 and TRBJ1-6, with a possible D match to TRBD1 (5 bases). Germline V gives CDR1 LGHNA, CDR2 YSLEER. The CDR3 totals 15 residues. The germline V and J ends were trimmed by 2 bases and 7 bases, with 12 bases remaining between them. The CDR3 DNA follows: TGCGCCAGCAGCCAATTCCAGGGACCCAATTCACCCCTCCACTTT. It yields the protein CASSQFQGPNSPLHF.

V gene TRBV5-4 combines with J gene TRBJ2-1; 14 nucleotides line up with TRBD2. The J segment lost 8 bases and the V segment lost 2 bases, leaving 6 bases of the junction unmatched. The CDR3 spans 16 residues. From germline, CDR1 is SGHNT and CDR2 YYREEE (reference sequence). CDR3 in amino acids: CASSLRLAGGSDEQFF. DNA of the CDR3: TGTGCCAGCAGCTTACGACTAGCGGGAGGGAGCGATGAGCAGTTCTTC.

The V and J genes are TRBV27 and TRBJ1-5; a weak D match, TRBD1 (5 bases). This CDR3 spans 15 amino acids. CDR1 MNHEY and CDR2 SMNVEV come from the germline V gene (reference sequence). The CDR3 DNA follows: TGTGCGGCTGGGGTGACAGCTAATAGCAATCAGCCCCAGCATTTT. Translated: CAAGVTANSNQPQHF.

This chain links TRBV9 with TRBJ2-1, with D possibly TRBD2 on 5 matching bases. The CDR3 has 15 amino acids. V was shortened by 2 bases and J by 3 bases, with 12 bases between the two germline ends. Looked up from germline, CDR1 is SGDLS and CDR2 is YYNGEE. The CDR3, as DNA: TGTGCCAGCAGCGTGTCCGGGGTGCTCTACAATGAGCAGTTCTTC. This sequence encodes CASSVSGVLYNEQFF.

This clone was picked up one time. This sequence joins TRBV5-6 and TRBJ2-1, with 7 bases identical to TRBD2. The V gene's germline CDR1 is SGHDT and CDR2 YYEEEE. The CDR3 sequence is 15 residues long. The ends lost 1 base at V and 8 bases at J; junction bases unmatched: 9. The CDR3 DNA follows: TGTGCCAGCAGCTTGAAAGTCGGGGGAGGGGATGAGCAGTTCTTC. It is translated as CASSLKVGGGDEQFF.

This clone occurred a few times. The chain is built from TRBV6-7 and TRBJ1-5; D is possibly TRBD1 (6 bases). TRBV6-7 belongs to the ORF category, with a function that is uncertain. V shed 7 bases and J shed 2 bases, with 15 bases lying between them. This CDR3 has 15 amino acids. The CDR3 sequence is CASIDRDTCNQPQHF. CDR3 sequence (DNA): TGTGCCAGCATTGACCGGGACACCTGCAATCAGCCCCAGCATTTT.

The V call is TRBV7-9, the J call TRBJ1-3; D is perhaps TRBD1 (6 bases). The V and J ends lost 7 bases and 0 bases respectively, with 13 bases between them. The CDR3 extends over 15 amino acids. Per germline, CDR1 SEHNR and CDR2 FQNEAQ (reference sequence). CDR3 protein: CASTTYRDSGNTIYF. CDR3 bases: TGTGCCAGCACGACTTACAGGGACTCTGGAAACACCATATATTTT.

This chain joins TRBV5-6 and TRBJ2-1, with 7 bases lining up with TRBD1. The germline gives CDR1 SGHDT, CDR2 YYEEEE. The CDR3 is 13 residues long. V gave up 0 bases and J gave up 8 bases; unmatched junction bases: 2. DNA of the CDR3: TGTGCCAGCAGCTTGGGAGGGGGCGATGAGCAGTTCTTC. This translates into CASSLGGGDEQFF.

The V call is TRBV11-2, the J call TRBJ2-7, with D tentatively TRBD1 (6 bases). The V and J ends lost 5 bases and 2 bases respectively, with 13 bases between them. This CDR3 contains 14 residues. The germline gives CDR1 SGHAT, CDR2 FQNNGV. The CDR3 protein is CASSTTTGTYEQYF. The CDR3, as DNA: TGTGCCAGCAGCACTACAACAGGGACCTACGAGCAGTACTTC.

The chain has TRBV18 and TRBJ2-4; 10 bases are shared with TRBD2. This CDR3 is 14 amino acids long. V lost 5 bases, J lost 7 bases, and 5 bases stayed unmatched. CDR1 and CDR2 (germline): KGHSH, LQKENI. CDR3 DNA sequence: TGTGCCAGCTCAACTAGCGGGAAAGGTAACATTCAGTACTTC. This gives the protein CASSTSGKGNIQYF.

The rearrangement uses TRBV20-1 and TRBJ1-6, with D possibly matching TRBD1 (5 bases). Germline V gene data show CDR1 as DFQATT and CDR2 as SNEGSKA (reference sequence). The CDR3 totals 16 residues. V was cut by 3 bases and J by 0 bases, with 12 bases left in between. CDR3 region: CSASGTRSSYNSPLHF. The CDR3 bases are TGCAGTGCTAGTGGGACGCGGAGCTCCTATAATTCACCCCTCCACTTT.

Here the CDR3 reads CASHIAGSTYEQYF. The CDR3, as DNA: TGTGCCAGCCATATAGCAGGGTCCACCTACGAGCAGTACTTC. The V call is TRBV27, the J call TRBJ2-7; the D gene is possibly TRBD1 (5 bases). Germline CDR1 reads MNHEY; CDR2 reads SMNVEV (reference sequence). The ends were cut back, 8 bases at V and 2 bases at J, with 16 bases in the middle. The CDR3 is 14 residues long.

This rearrangement joins TRBV11-2 to TRBJ1-3, with D unresolved. Germline values: CDR1 SGHAT, CDR2 FQNNGV. This CDR3 region has 15 residues. Trimming removed 4 bases at V and 0 bases at J, with 10 bases between. The CDR3 DNA sequence: TGTGCCAGCAGCTCCTCATTGAGCTCTGGAAACACCATATATTTT. This translates into CASSSSLSSGNTIYF.

The chain joins TRBV7-9 to TRBJ2-7, with TRBD2 as a possible D gene (5 bases). The CDR3 runs to 13 residues. Germline CDR1 and CDR2: SEHNR and FQNEAQ (reference sequence). Deletions cut 1 base from V and 6 bases from J, with 10 bases between. The CDR3 loop reads CASSLGEQIEQYF. The CDR3 nucleotides are TGTGCCAGCAGCTTAGGGGAGCAAATCGAGCAGTACTTC.

The chain employs TRBV4-2 and TRBJ2-1; 9 positions agree with TRBD2. Germline V lookup: CDR1 LGHNA, CDR2 YNFKEQ. There are 16 residues in the CDR3. Germline trimming cut 0 bases from V and 8 bases from J; bases unmatched to any gene: 8. The CDR3 region has the DNA TGTGCCAGCAGCCAAGAGGTTGCGGGGGGGAGCTATGAGCAGTTCTTC. This gives the protein CASSQEVAGGSYEQFF.

CDR3 loop: CASSVDRHTSTDTQYF. The DNA of the CDR3 is TGTGCCAGCAGCGTAGACAGACACACTAGCACAGATACGCAGTATTTT. This chain connects TRBV9 to TRBJ2-3; D remains unclear. V was cut by 0 bases and J by 0 bases, with 11 bases left in between. CDR1 and CDR2 from the germline V gene are SGDLS and YYNGEE. CDR3 length equals 16 residues.

The V gene is TRBV27, the J gene TRBJ1-1; D is undetermined. Germline V gives CDR1 MNHEY, CDR2 SMNVEV (reference sequence). This CDR3 comprises 15 residues. The V gene lost 0 bases and the J gene lost 1 base, with 9 bases spanning the gap. In DNA, the CDR3 is TGTGCCAGCAGTTTATCGGGCACGGCGAACACTGAAGCTTTCTTT. Translation gives CASSLSGTANTEAFF.

The chain uses TRBV9 and TRBJ2-1; D possibly matches TRBD1 or TRBD2 (5 bases each). The CDR3 contains 14 residues. The germline V and J ends were trimmed by 4 bases and 8 bases, with 16 bases remaining between them. Per the germline V gene, CDR1 is SGDLS and CDR2 is YYNGEE. Here the CDR3 DNA reads TGTGCCAGCAGCCCGGACATGAGGGGCCATGAGCAGTTCTTC. Translated: CASSPDMRGHEQFF.

This chain links TRBV29-1 with TRBJ2-1, with 9 bases lining up with TRBD1. Looked up from germline, CDR1 is SQVTM and CDR2 is ANQGSEA. Unmatched junction bases numbered 0, after V lost 4 bases and J lost 2 bases. This CDR3 has 13 amino acids. The CDR3 DNA is TGCAGCGTTGGACAGGGGGCCTACAATGAGCAGTTCTTC. Protein product: CSVGQGAYNEQFF.

The chain is built from TRBV4-2 and TRBJ1-1; D gene unclear. Germline V gives CDR1 LGHNA, CDR2 YNFKEQ. The CDR3 covers 15 residues. V was trimmed by 3 bases and J by 4 bases, leaving 15 bases between them. CDR3 DNA: TGTGCCAGCAGCCAGGACCCTACAAGTCCCACTGAAGCTTTCTTT. Translated: CASSQDPTSPTEAFF.